The 13 T cell receptor beta chains below all came from one sample that was sequenced in a study of T-cell memory formation after mild COVID-19. MiXCR was run by TCRdb on the 5' RACE reads, yielding one entry per CDR3 protein. Of 540,000 or so distinct CDR3 sequences listed, around 21% are singletons. Material for sequencing was PBMCs or a T cell subset sorted from them (not recorded which). The receptors come from an adult woman who had mild COVID-19 (a few samples of this study predate the infection). Cell type and time point are not known.

J is TRBJ2-7 and V is TRBV12-3 or TRBV12-4, with 8 bases that match TRBD2. V trimming: 6 bases; J trimming: 8 bases; junction bases outside the gene matches: 12. The CDR3 contains 14 residues. CDR3 in DNA: TGTGCCAGCAGCAAAGCGGGAGCCTATATAAAGCAGTACTTC. Amino acids: CASSKAGAYIKQYF.

With regard to this clonotype: One end of the junction is discordant with germline, which a read error may explain. This sequence joins TRBV6-6 and TRBJ2-7, with D perhaps matching TRBD1 or TRBD2 (5 bases each). Germline V gene lookup returns CDR1 MNHNY and CDR2 SVGAGI (reference sequence). The CDR3 covers 18 residues. CDR3 residues: CASSQGRRTPIRIRAVLF. In DNA, the CDR3 is TGTGCCAGCAGCCAGGGACGCCGTACCCCCATTCGTATACGAGCAGTACTTTTC.

This clonotype was seen a few times. This chain uses TRBV24-1 with TRBJ2-1, with D perhaps matching TRBD2 (6 bases). Trimming removed 4 bases at V and 6 bases at J, with 9 bases between. The CDR3 spans 13 residues. Germline CDR1 is KGHDR and CDR2 is SFDVKD. The CDR3 here is CATSDGGLNEQFF. CDR3 in DNA: TGTGCCACCAGTGACGGGGGTCTCAATGAGCAGTTCTTC.

This clonotype appeared a few times. V and J are TRBV11-2 and TRBJ2-5, with 9 bases lining up with TRBD1. The V gene end was trimmed by 6 bases and the J gene end by 5 bases; junction bases not matched to a gene: 7. This CDR3 spans 14 amino acids. The germline V gene encodes CDR1 SGHAT and CDR2 FQNNGV. The CDR3 nucleotides are TGTGCCAGCAGAAGGGACAGGGAAGTGGAGACCCAGTACTTC. This gives the protein CASRRDREVETQYF.

This clonotype has only a few counts. The gene calls are TRBV29-1 and TRBJ1-2; D is undetermined. The CDR3 has 13 amino acids. Trimming removed 0 bases from V and 4 bases from J, with 9 bases in between. Germline CDR1 reads SQVTM; CDR2 reads ANQGSEA. In nucleotides, the CDR3 is TGCAGCGTTGAAGAACAAGGACCCTATGGCTACACCTTC. Translating gives CSVEEQGPYGYTF.

Remarks on this clonotype: The limits of the CDR3 on the DNA are not certain, so only TCRdb's listed CDR3 is given. The chain is built from TRBV29-1 and TRBJ2-2. Germline CDR1 reads SQVTM; CDR2 reads ANQGSEA. Including both end residues, the CDR3 is 14 amino acids long. The CDR3 spells CSVWEWGNTGELFF.

This CDR3 reads CASSLVPAGANNEQFF. The CDR3 nucleotides are TGTGCCAGCAGCTTAGTTCCAGCGGGAGCGAACAATGAGCAGTTCTTC. The rearrangement joins TRBV7-8 to TRBJ2-1; 8 bases match TRBD2. The germline gives CDR1 SGHVS, CDR2 FQNEAQ. The V gene end was trimmed by 1 base and the J gene end by 5 bases; junction bases not matched to a gene: 7. This CDR3 is built from 16 residues.

The chain couples TRBV20-1 to TRBJ2-1; 8 bases fit TRBD2. Germline CDR1 and CDR2: DFQATT and SNEGSKA (reference sequence). The CDR3 is 15 amino acids. Trimming at V came to 3 bases and at J to 0 bases, leaving 4 bases not matched to a gene. DNA of the CDR3: TGCAGTGCTAGCGGGCTAGCGGGCTCCTACAATGAGCAGTTCTTC. Amino acids: CSASGLAGSYNEQFF.

This clonotype was counted ten times or more. The V call is TRBV5-1, the J call TRBJ2-5; 8 nucleotides line up with TRBD2. This CDR3 contains 14 residues. The trim removed 5 bases at V and 5 bases at J, leaving 8 bases unmatched. Germline-derived CDR1 and CDR2 are SGHRS and YFSETQ. The CDR3 is CASSGAGVGETQYF. The CDR3 DNA reads as TGCGCCAGCAGTGGAGCGGGAGTGGGGGAGACCCAGTACTTC.

V is TRBV24-1 and J is TRBJ2-1; a weak D match, TRBD2 (5 bases). The CDR3 totals 12 residues. Trimming took off 7 bases at V and 7 bases at J, with 10 bases between the two ends. Per the germline V gene, CDR1 is KGHDR and CDR2 is SFDVKD. Here the CDR3 DNA reads TGTGCCACCAGGGACTTAGAGAATGAGCAGTTCTTC. Translated: CATRDLENEQFF.

This clonotype was counted ten times or more. Written as DNA, the CDR3 is TGCGCCAGCAGCTTGGGGATACAGGGGTACGAGCAGTACTTC. It translates to CASSLGIQGYEQYF. This chain connects TRBV5-1 to TRBJ2-7, with TRBD1 matching 7 bases. Germline V gene sequence: CDR1 SGHRS, CDR2 YFSETQ. V gave up 0 bases and J gave up 4 bases; unmatched junction bases: 4. The CDR3 runs 14 residues.

V usage is TRBV5-1 and J usage is TRBJ2-1, with D perhaps matching TRBD1 or TRBD2 (5 bases each). V was trimmed by 7 bases and J by 2 bases, leaving 16 bases between them. This CDR3 region has 15 residues. Germline V gives CDR1 SGHRS, CDR2 YFSETQ. The CDR3 loop reads CASQGSGQAYNEQFF. The CDR3, as DNA: TGCGCCAGCCAGGGCAGCGGACAAGCCTACAATGAGCAGTTCTTC.

The chain recombines TRBV7-9 with TRBJ2-5; no definite D call. There are 14 residues in the CDR3. With 3 bases removed from V and 2 bases from J, the gap between germline ends came to 10 bases. Looked up from germline, CDR1 is SEHNR and CDR2 is FQNEAQ (reference sequence). CDR3 coding DNA: TGTGCCAGCAGCTTTTTATCACAGCAAGAGACCCAGTACTTC. Amino acid sequence: CASSFLSQQETQYF.